These 27 T cell receptor beta chains were all obtained from the same sample, sequenced in a study of blood T cells in healthy people across ages. A sample-barcoded 5' primer and a J-beta primer mix were used in a second PCR of about 7 to 12 cycles. TCRdb re-called the 5' RACE reads with MiXCR, one entry per CDR3 protein. Altogether 550,000 to 750,000 distinct CDR3 sequences are present, 20% to 25% being singletons, with the ten largest covering about 3.6%. The sample was blood. Receptor source: a man in his sixties or seventies in good health.

This clonotype showed up just a few times. The J gene is TRBJ1-6, the V gene TRBV3-1; D gene unclear. This CDR3 is built from 15 residues. V gave up 2 bases and J gave up 8 bases, with 13 bases separating them. Germline assignment: CDR1 LGHDT and CDR2 YNNKEL (reference sequence). The CDR3 DNA follows: TGTGCCAGCAGCCAAAGGGAACCAGGAGATTCACCCCTCCACTTT. It translates to CASSQREPGDSPLHF.

In regard to this clonotype: A much larger clone sits a single nucleotide away, making a read error possible. V usage is TRBV7-9 and J usage is TRBJ2-5, with a weak D call TRBD2 (5 bases). This CDR3 region has 14 residues. Germline V gene data show CDR1 as SEHNR and CDR2 as FQNEAQ (reference sequence). CDR3 residues: CASSLAIGKEAQYF. In nucleotides, the CDR3 is TGTGCCAGCAGCTTAGCGATCGGGAAAGAGGCCCAGTACTTC.

As to this clonotype: The junction and the germline gene differ at one end; a read error may be behind it. The gene calls are TRBV15 and TRBJ2-1; 9 positions match TRBD2. The CDR3 spans 16 residues. CDR1 is LNHNV and CDR2 is YYDKDF in the germline V gene (reference sequence). The CDR3 sequence: CATSRDSGSSYNEQLF. CDR3 sequence (DNA): TGTGCCACCAGCAGAGATAGCGGGAGCTCCTACAATGAGCAGCTCTTC.

The rearrangement joins TRBV5-1 to TRBJ1-1, with a possible D match to TRBD1 (6 bases). This CDR3 comprises 14 residues. V lost 0 bases and J 4 bases, leaving 10 bases between the germline ends. CDR1 is SGHRS, CDR2 YFSETQ, per germline. The CDR3: CASSLVQGSTEAFF. CDR3 in DNA: TGCGCCAGCAGCTTGGTACAGGGAAGCACTGAAGCTTTCTTT.

This sequence joins TRBV24-1 and TRBJ1-5, with no clear D. The CDR3 spans 11 residues. Trimming took 9 bases from V and 5 from J, leaving 7 bases between them. Germline assignment: CDR1 KGHDR and CDR2 SFDVKD. The CDR3 protein is CATAGDQPQHF. Here the CDR3 DNA reads TGTGCCACCGCAGGAGATCAGCCCCAGCATTTT.

This rearrangement joins TRBV21-1 to TRBJ2-5; the D segment call TRBD2 is taken from the table without a DNA check. TRBV21-1 is a documented pseudogene. CDR3 length: 15 amino acids. CDR3 sequence: CASSKARLGSLTQYF. DNA for the CDR3: TGTGCCAGCAGCAAAGCGCGGTTAGGGTCCTTGACCCAGTACTTC.

In its sample, this clonotype was seen once. One end of the junction does not line up with germline, which may come from a read error. V usage is TRBV29-1 and J usage is TRBJ2-5, with D possibly being TRBD1 (6 bases). The J call may be wrong; the DNA end is better matched by TRBJ2-7. The CDR3 extends over 14 amino acids. CDR1 SQVTM and CDR2 ANQGSEA come from the germline V gene. The DNA of the CDR3 is TGCAACGTTACCCTGTGGGACACAACCTACGAGCAGTACTTC. Residues: CNVTLWDTTYEQYF.

The rearrangement joins TRBV6-5 to TRBJ2-7; D ambiguous. The CDR3 length is 14 residues. Between the trimmed V and J ends, which lost 0 bases and 6 bases, there was a span of 12 bases. CDR1 is MNHEY, CDR2 SVGAGI, per germline. The CDR3 DNA reads as TGTGCCAGCAGTTACTCAGGGCTCAGACTCGAGCAGTACTTC. Amino acids: CASSYSGLRLEQYF.

This clonotype was seen only a few times. One base away lies a much larger clone, so this may be a sequencing read error. The chain links TRBV20-1 to TRBJ2-7; perhaps TRBD2 as D (6 bases). CDR1 and CDR2 (germline): DFQATT, SNEGSKA (reference sequence). The CDR3 spans 13 residues. CDR3 residues: CSASWLALYEQSF. The CDR3 nucleotides read TGCAGTGCTAGTTGGCTAGCGCTCTACGAGCAGTCCTTC.

The rearrangement links TRBV14 to TRBJ2-5; 7 bases fit TRBD2. The germline gives CDR1 SGHDN, CDR2 FVKESK. V shed 2 bases and J 11 bases; nucleotides not matched to a gene: 8. The CDR3 is made up of 13 amino acids. The CDR3 loop is CASSQPGGGEQYF. DNA for the CDR3: TGTGCCAGCAGCCAACCGGGAGGCGGGGAGCAGTACTTC.

This clonotype was seen many times. CDR3 in amino acids: CSVDSGRPSRNEQFF. CDR3 coding DNA: TGCAGCGTTGATAGCGGGAGGCCCTCTCGAAATGAGCAGTTCTTC. J is TRBJ2-1 and V is TRBV29-1; 10 nucleotides line up with TRBD2. J was trimmed by 7 bases and V by 3 bases; bases with no gene match: 9. CDR1 and CDR2 from the germline V gene are SQVTM and ANQGSEA. This CDR3 is built from 15 residues.

The sample holds a few counts of this clonotype. The J gene is TRBJ1-4, the V gene TRBV5-5, with 7 bases fitting TRBD1. V gave up 3 bases and J gave up 1 base; unmatched junction bases: 6. The CDR3 runs 16 residues. Germline-derived CDR1 and CDR2 are SGHKS and YYEKEE (reference sequence). The DNA of the CDR3 is TGTGCCAGCAGCTCCCGGGACAGAGGAACTAATGAAAAACTGTTTTTT. Protein: CASSSRDRGTNEKLFF. Using reference TRBV5-5 and TRBJ1-4 for the parts outside the CDR3, the full variable domain is DAGVTQSPTHLIKTRGQQVTLRCSPISGHKSVSWYQQVLGQGPQFIFQYYEKEERGRGNFPDRFSARQFPNYSSELNVNALLLGDSALYLCASSSRDRGTNEKLFFGSGTQLSVL.

This clonotype was recorded at least ten times. The chain is built from TRBV12-3 or TRBV12-4 and TRBJ2-1; D may correspond to TRBD1 or TRBD2 (6 bases each). The germline V and J ends were trimmed by 7 bases and 4 bases, with 14 bases remaining between them. The CDR3 loop spans 14 amino acids. The CDR3 is CASNNKGGYNEQFF. CDR3 bases: TGTGCCAGCAACAACAAGGGGGGTTACAATGAGCAGTTCTTC.

The chain carries TRBV5-1 and TRBJ2-3; D unclear. Germline assignment: CDR1 SGHRS and CDR2 YFSETQ. Trimming cost V 1 base and J 5 bases, with 17 bases left between them. The length of the CDR3 is 16 residues. DNA of the CDR3: TGCGCCAGCAGCTTGTCCGGTGGCACCGGTGTAGATACGCAGTATTTT. It specifies CASSLSGGTGVDTQYF.

A few counts support this clonotype. The chain joins TRBV12-3 or TRBV12-4 to TRBJ1-2, with 9 positions matching TRBD1. The CDR3 covers 13 residues. V lost 6 bases to trimming and J lost 6 bases; unmatched junction nucleotides: 5. CDR3 DNA sequence: TGTGCCAGCAGCGCGGGACAGGGTGATGGCTACACCTTC. It codes for CASSAGQGDGYTF.

The chain links TRBV10-3 to TRBJ2-1, with 8 bases lining up with TRBD1. This CDR3 has 14 residues. Trimming removed 5 bases from V and 7 bases from J; junction bases left unmatched: 7. Germline lookup yields CDR1 ENHRY and CDR2 SYGVKD. Here the CDR3 DNA reads TGTGCCATCAGTATGGACAGGGAGGAGAATGAGCAGTTCTTC. It specifies CAISMDREENEQFF.

This clonotype was seen more than once but under ten times. The rearrangement joins TRBV6-2 or TRBV6-3 to TRBJ2-7, with 10 positions matching TRBD1. The J segment lost 4 bases and the V segment lost 0 bases, leaving 6 bases of the junction unmatched. CDR1 is MNHEY, CDR2 SVGEGT, per germline. The CDR3 consists of 16 residues. In nucleotides, the CDR3 is TGTGCCAGCAGTTACTCGACAGGGGGCATAGGGTACGAGCAGTACTTC. Translated: CASSYSTGGIGYEQYF.

J is TRBJ2-7 and V is TRBV20-1; the D is unclear. V was clipped by 4 bases and J by 0 bases, with 10 bases between them. CDR1 is DFQATT, CDR2 SNEGSKA, per germline (reference sequence). This CDR3 has 13 amino acids. CDR3 in amino acids: CSATRTASYEQYF. CDR3 coding DNA: TGCAGTGCTACCCGGACCGCCTCCTACGAGCAGTACTTC.

The chain links TRBV27 to TRBJ2-1; D remains ambiguous. The CDR3 covers 15 residues. Germline lookup yields CDR1 MNHEY and CDR2 SMNVEV (reference sequence). V dropped 2 bases and J dropped 0 bases, with 8 bases sitting between them. For the CDR3, the DNA is TGTGCCAGCAGTTTAGACCACGGCTCCTACAATGAGCAGTTCTTC. It codes for CASSLDHGSYNEQFF.

As for this clonotype: The junction and the germline gene differ at one end; a read error may be behind it. The genes are TRBV3-1 and TRBJ1-4, with TRBD1 as a possible D gene (6 bases). Germline-derived CDR1 and CDR2 are LGHDT and YNNKEL (reference sequence). The CDR3 is 14 amino acids. CDR3 nucleotide sequence: TGTGCCAGCAGCCCGACAGGCCCTAAGGAAAAACTGTTTTTT. The encoded protein is CASSPTGPKEKLFF. The full variable domain, in which reference TRBV3-1 and TRBJ1-4 provide the parts outside the CDR3, is DTAVSQTPKYLVTQMGNDKSIKCEQNLGHDTMYWYKQDSKKFLKIMFSYNNKELIINETVPNRFSPKSPDKAHLNLHINSLELGDSAVYFCASSPTGPKEKLFFGSGTQLSVL.

This clonotype came up many times. This chain joins TRBV20-1 and TRBJ2-5; no clear D gene. CDR3 length: 14 residues. V lost 3 bases to trimming and J lost 1 base, with 12 bases between them. From germline, CDR1 is DFQATT and CDR2 SNEGSKA (reference sequence). The CDR3 loop is CSASGGASQETQYF. CDR3 DNA: TGCAGTGCTAGTGGCGGAGCGTCCCAAGAGACCCAGTACTTC.

V usage is TRBV10-3 and J usage is TRBJ1-2; perhaps TRBD1 as D (5 bases). The CDR3 is 16 residues long. Between the trimmed V and J ends, which lost 2 bases and 1 base, there was a span of 14 bases. The V gene's germline CDR1 is ENHRY and CDR2 SYGVKD. This chain's CDR3 is CAISELVGGSNYGYTF. The CDR3 coding sequence is TGTGCCATCAGTGAGCTCGTTGGGGGAAGTAACTATGGCTACACCTTC.

The chain is built from TRBV20-1 and TRBJ2-1; D is unresolved. Germline values: CDR1 DFQATT, CDR2 SNEGSKA (reference sequence). V was clipped by 3 bases and J by 7 bases, with 16 bases between them. CDR3 length: 14 residues. CDR3 DNA: TGCAGTGCTAGTTTCGCGGTTAAAGGGAATGAGCAGTTCTTC. It encodes CSASFAVKGNEQFF.

The genes are TRBV2 and TRBJ1-3, with 8 bases aligning to TRBD1. V trimming: 3 bases; J trimming: 0 bases; junction bases outside the gene matches: 4. CDR3 size: 16 residues. Germline V gene sequence: CDR1 SNHLY, CDR2 FYNNEI. This CDR3 reads CASSEGQVISGNTIYF. As DNA, the CDR3 is TGTGCCAGCAGTGAGGGACAGGTCATCTCTGGAAACACCATATATTTT.

The genes are TRBV10-3 and TRBJ2-5, with 7 bases aligning to TRBD1. The J call is uncertain, as TRBJ2-7 better fits the DNA end. The V gene's germline CDR1 is ENHRY and CDR2 SYGVKD. This CDR3 contains 14 residues. The CDR3 DNA reads TGTGCCATCAGTAACCCGGGACAGAGCTACGAGCAGTACTTC. Encoded protein: CAISNPGQSYEQYF.

The chain is built from TRBV20-1 and TRBJ2-7; 8 bases line up with TRBD2. Germline CDR1 reads DFQATT; CDR2 reads SNEGSKA (reference sequence). Trimming cost V 5 bases and J 2 bases; bases outside gene matches: 11. This CDR3 is 15 amino acids long. The DNA for the CDR3 is TGCAGTGCTCTCATATCGGGAGGGTTTACCTACGAGCAGTACTTC. Protein: CSALISGGFTYEQYF.

This clonotype was seen a few times. V and J are TRBV19 and TRBJ1-1; D ambiguous. Between the trimmed V and J ends, which lost 2 bases and 0 bases, there was a span of 4 bases. The CDR3 has 13 amino acids. Germline values: CDR1 LNHDA, CDR2 SQIVND (reference sequence). The CDR3 bases are TGTGCCAGTAGTATAAGAATGAACACTGAAGCTTTCTTT. It yields the protein CASSIRMNTEAFF.